The rows below give T cell receptor beta chains drawn from one sample of a study of CD8 T cells in Susac syndrome. TCRdb independently ran MiXCR on the immunoSEQ multiplex PCR reads; one entry per CDR3 protein. The table lists 130,000 or so distinct CDR3 sequences, roughly 80% of them singletons, with roughly 0.5% in the top ten. Material for sequencing was CD8+ T cells from PBMCs. Receptors originate from a human donor with multiple sclerosis. Each CDR3 is given with its conserved first and last residue. A D gene is named only where the DNA matches it firmly. Only some rows state a clone size, as once, few, many or a class for expanded clones.

TRBV7-9,TRBJ2-1,once,NA,TGTGCCAGCAGCGAGACCGGGACACTCTACAATGAGCAGTTCTTC,CASSETGTLYNEQFF
TRBV5-6,TRBJ1-5,NA,TRBD1,TGTGCCAGCAGCTTTCGGGACAGTCGACAGCCCCAGCATTTT,CASSFRDSRQPQHF
TRBV7-9,TRBJ2-1,NA,TRBD2,TGTGCCAGCAGCCAGCGGACTAGGCCTGACAATGAGCAGTTCTTC,CASSQRTRPDNEQFF
TRBV8-2,TRBJ2-6,NA,NA,TGTGGCAGAATTGCAAGGATGGCACAAAGTCGGGCCAACGTCCTGACTTTC,CGRIARMAQSRANVLTF
TRBV2,TRBJ1-5,few,NA,TGTGCATCCGGGGCAGTCCAGGATCAGCCCCAGCATTTT,CASGAVQDQPQHF
TRBV6-4,TRBJ2-2,NA,TRBD2,TGTGCCAGCAGTGAGGGACTAGCGAATACCGGGGAGCTGTTTTTT,CASSEGLANTGELFF
TRBV6-5,TRBJ1-2,NA,NA,TGTGCCAGCAGTTACGTTACGACGGATTATGGCTACACCTTC,CASSYVTTDYGYTF
TRBV5-1,TRBJ1-2,NA,NA,TGCGCCAGCAGCATTCCGCAAGGGCAAGCTAACTATGGCTACACCTTC,CASSIPQGQANYGYTF
TRBV4-1,TRBJ1-1,few,TRBD1,TGCGCCAGCAGCCAAGTACAGGGGCGGACTGAAGCTTTCTTT,CASSQVQGRTEAFF
TRBV20-1,TRBJ2-1,NA,NA,TGCAGTGCTGAGGGGATAGGGTTGTGGGCCTACAATGAGCAGTTCTTC,CSAEGIGLWAYNEQFF
TRBV2,TRBJ1-1,NA,NA,TGTGCCAGCAGCCCTTTGCCGGCTAGAGACACTGAAGCTTTCTTT,CASSPLPARDTEAFF
TRBV7-9,TRBJ1-2,NA,TRBD1,TGTGCCAGCAGCGAACAACTACAGGGGGCCGACTATGGCTACACCTTC,CASSEQLQGADYGYTF
TRBV4-3,TRBJ2-3,NA,TRBD2,TGCGCCAGCAGCCAAGATCATAGGGGACTAGCGGGAGAGGCAGATACGCAGTATTTT,CASSQDHRGLAGEADTQYF
TRBV12-3/TRBV12-4,TRBJ2-3,NA,NA,TGTGCCAGCAGTTCGTCCCGGAGTAGCACAGATACGCAGTATTTT,CASSSSRSSTDTQYF
TRBV4-1,TRBJ2-1,NA,NA,TGCGCCAGCAGCCGCGAGAAGGGAGTCCCCCCCTACAATGAGCAGTTCTTC,CASSREKGVPPYNEQFF
TRBV30,TRBJ2-2,NA,TRBD2,TGTGCCTGGAGTGTCCTAGCCCCAGGACTAGCGGGGATCACCGGGGAGCTGTTTTTT,CAWSVLAPGLAGITGELFF
TRBV27,TRBJ2-3,NA,NA,TGTGCCAGCAGAACAGGGTTCACAGATACGCAGTATTTT,CASRTGFTDTQYF
TRBV7-9,TRBJ1-2,NA,TRBD1,TGTGCCAGCAGCCCCGACAGGGGGCTCTATGGCTACACCTTC,CASSPDRGLYGYTF
TRBV12-3/TRBV12-4,TRBJ1-5,once,NA,TGTGCCAGCAGTTCGGACGTAGGACAGCCCCAGCATTTT,CASSSDVGQPQHF
TRBV10-3,TRBJ2-5,NA,TRBD1,TGTGCCATCAGTGACGCAGGGGGCGAGGAGACCCAGTACTTC,CAISDAGGEETQYF
TRBV4-2,TRBJ1-2,NA,NA,TGTGCCAGCAGCCAAGGTAGTCCAGGCCTAGGGAGCGTTTACACCTTC,CASSQGSPGLGSVYTF
TRBV29-1,TRBJ2-1,NA,NA,TGCAGCGTTGAGGGTGACTACAATGAGCAGTTCTTC,CSVEGDYNEQFF
TRBV19,TRBJ1-1,NA,NA,TGTGCCAGTAGCCAGACAGTAACTGAAGCTTTCTTT,CASSQTVTEAFF
TRBV11-2,TRBJ1-2,NA,NA,TGTGCCAGCAGCTTAGGAAACTATGGCTACACCTTC,CASSLGNYGYTF
TRBV13,TRBJ2-5,NA,NA,TGTGCCAGCAGCTTAGAGGGGCAAGAGACCCAGTACTTC,CASSLEGQETQYF
TRBV29-1,TRBJ2-7,NA,NA,TGCAGCGTTTGTCAGGGGCTGAGGGTATACGAGCAGTACTTC,CSVCQGLRVYEQYF
TRBV12-3/TRBV12-4,TRBJ2-7,few,TRBD2,TGTGCCAGCAGTATCTTAGCGGGGGCCCACGAGCAGTACTTC,CASSILAGAHEQYF
TRBV7-2,TRBJ2-3,NA,TRBD2,TGTGCCAGCAGTCTAGGATTAGCGGGAGGGCCAGAGACAGATACGCAGTATTTT,CASSLGLAGGPETDTQYF
TRBV4-1,TRBJ1-1,NA,NA,TGCGCCAGCAGCCATCTAGGTGAAGCTTTCTTT,CASSHLGEAFF
TRBV19,TRBJ2-1,NA,TRBD2,TGTGCCAGTAGTGGAGCGGGGCGGACTTCCTACAATGAGCAGTTCTTC,CASSGAGRTSYNEQFF
TRBV11-2,TRBJ1-1,NA,TRBD1,TGTGCCAGCAGCGCTGACAGGGCGCGTGCTTTCTTT,CASSADRARAFF
TRBV5-1,TRBJ1-2,once,NA,TGCGCCAGCAGCCCAGGGAGGGGCAAGTATGGCTACACCTTC,CASSPGRGKYGYTF
TRBV12-3/TRBV12-4,TRBJ2-1,NA,NA,TGTGCCAGCAGTTCAGCGAGGGTTCAAACCTACAATGAGCAGTTCTTC,CASSSARVQTYNEQFF
TRBV19,TRBJ1-2,NA,NA,TGTGCCAGTAGTATGGGGGGTAACTATGGCTACACCTTC,CASSMGGNYGYTF
TRBV28,TRBJ1-1,once,NA,TGTGCCAGCAGTTTAGGGTGGAGCACTGAAGCTTTCTTT,CASSLGWSTEAFF
TRBV15,TRBJ1-2,NA,NA,TGTGCCACCAGCGGCTTTCCGGGGGACTATGGCTACACCTTC,CATSGFPGDYGYTF
TRBV4-1,TRBJ1-1,NA,NA,TGCGCCAGCAGCCACCGCTTTGGGACTGAAGCTTTCTTT,CASSHRFGTEAFF
TRBV12-3/TRBV12-4,TRBJ1-4,NA,NA,TGTGCCAGCAGCTCGACAGAGCGAAATGAAAAACTGTTTTTT,CASSSTERNEKLFF
TRBV15,TRBJ2-1,few,NA,TGTGCCACCGAGACACAAAGCAATGAGCAGTTCTTC,CATETQSNEQFF
TRBV27,TRBJ1-2,once,NA,TGTGCCAGCAGTTTGGCTCCCCTGGTTGGGATTGGTGGCTACACCTTC,CASSLAPLVGIGGYTF
TRBV27,TRBJ1-1,NA,NA,TGTGCCAGCAGTTACGGGAGGAACACTGAAGCTTTCTTT,CASSYGRNTEAFF
TRBV6-1,TRBJ1-1,few,TRBD1,TGTGCCAGCAGTACAGGGGGCAACACTGAAGCTTTCTTT,CASSTGGNTEAFF
TRBV12-3/TRBV12-4,TRBJ2-2,NA,NA,TGTGCCAGCAGCCCATCAGGGGCGAGGGGTCTCTTTGTCGGGAACACCGGGGAGCTGTTTTTT,CASSPSGARGLFVGNTGELFF
TRBV6-5,TRBJ1-4,NA,NA,TGTGCCAGCAGTTATAACCAGGGGCTTTCAGAACTGTTTTTT,CASSYNQGLSELFF
TRBV4-1,TRBJ2-1,NA,NA,TGCGCCAGCAGCCATAATAGAGATGAGCAGTTCTTC,CASSHNRDEQFF
TRBV19,TRBJ1-5,once,NA,TGTGCCAGTAGTATTGAGGGGGAGCCCCAGCATTTT,CASSIEGEPQHF
TRBV7-9,TRBJ2-3,NA,NA,TGTGCCAGCAGACCCGGGCCTGGCCTCGCAGATACGCAGTATTTT,CASRPGPGLADTQYF
TRBV3-1,TRBJ2-1,NA,TRBD2,TGTGCCAGCAGCCAAACTAGCGGGGGTGCTCATGAGCAGTTCTTC,CASSQTSGGAHEQFF
TRBV19,TRBJ1-1,NA,NA,TGTGCCAGTAGCGAAAGGCGGTATCTTACCGAGGAAGCTTTCTTT,CASSERRYLTEEAFF
TRBV5-5,TRBJ1-1,NA,NA,TGTGCCAGCAGCTTGGGAATAGGAACTGAAGCTTTCTTT,CASSLGIGTEAFF
TRBV29-1,TRBJ2-1,few,TRBD2,TGCAGCGTTGAAGATCCGGGGAGCGGGAGGGACCCCAATGAGCAGTTCTTC,CSVEDPGSGRDPNEQFF
TRBV27,TRBJ1-1,NA,TRBD1,TGTGCCAGCAGTGTGACAGGGGGGGTCACTGAAGCTTTCTTT,CASSVTGGVTEAFF
TRBV7-2,TRBJ2-1,NA,TRBD2,TGTGCCAGCAGCTTAGAAGCTAGCGGGGGCTATGAGCAGTTCTTC,CASSLEASGGYEQFF
TRBV6-5,TRBJ2-1,NA,TRBD2,TGTGCCAGCAGTTACGCCCGAGTAGCGGGATTACGGGATGAGCAGTTCTTC,CASSYARVAGLRDEQFF
TRBV7-9,TRBJ1-3,NA,NA,TGTGCCAGCAGCTTTCGACGGTACGGCTCTGGAAACACCATATATTTT,CASSFRRYGSGNTIYF